These 24 T cell receptor beta chains originate from one sample sequenced in a study of T cell responses to AZD1222 COVID-19 vaccine. The method was immunoSEQ multiplex PCR; TCRdb's version includes in-frame clones alone and lacks a portion of them. The sample yields 150,000 to 200,000 clones, approximately 90% seen once. The specimen comprised peripheral blood, sampled on day 0 of MenACWY control vaccination. These receptors originate from an adult in good health.

V gene TRBV4-2 combines with J gene TRBJ2-1, with D possibly being TRBD1 (5 bases). The CDR3 covers 16 residues. CDR1 LGHNA and CDR2 YNFKEQ come from the germline V gene. Trimming took off 1 base at V and 2 bases at J, with 12 bases between the two ends. This CDR3 reads CASSQGGGMTYNEQFF. The DNA of the CDR3 is TGTGCCAGCAGCCAAGGGGGCGGAATGACCTACAATGAGCAGTTCTTC.

The gene calls are TRBV6-5 and TRBJ2-3; 8 bases align to TRBD2. The length of the CDR3 is 16 residues. V lost 3 bases, J lost 1 base, and 6 bases stayed unmatched. From germline, CDR1 is MNHEY and CDR2 SVGAGI. The CDR3 nucleotides are TGTGCCAGCAGTTATCTTAGCGGGAAGGGCACAGATACGCAGTATTTT. It yields the protein CASSYLSGKGTDTQYF.

The chain recombines TRBV5-1 with TRBJ1-5; D remains ambiguous. The CDR3 sequence is 17 residues long. The V gene lost 2 bases and the J gene lost 4 bases, with 19 bases spanning the gap. The germline gives CDR1 SGHRS, CDR2 YFSETQ. CDR3 in amino acids: CASSLGSLDRGNQPQHF. In DNA, the CDR3 is TGCGCCAGCAGCTTAGGAAGTTTGGACCGAGGTAATCAGCCCCAGCATTTT. Together with reference TRBV5-1 and TRBJ1-5, the CDR3 gives the full variable domain: KAGVTQTPRYLIKTRGQQVTLSCSPISGHRSVSWYQQTPGQGLQFLFEYFSETQRNKGNFPGRFSGRQFSNSRSEMNVSTLELGDSALYLCASSLGSLDRGNQPQHFGDGTRLSIL.

The chain recombines TRBV19 with TRBJ1-5, with 10 positions matching TRBD1. The CDR3 is made up of 15 amino acids. CDR1 LNHDA and CDR2 SQIVND come from the germline V gene (reference sequence). With 1 base clipped from V and 11 bases from J, the junction kept 8 bases outside the gene matches. CDR3 coding DNA: TGTGCCAGTAGTATAGCAGGGACAGGGGCTAAAGCCCAGCATTTT. Protein: CASSIAGTGAKAQHF.

To note about this clone: Germline and junction disagree at one end, which may indicate a read error. The chain joins TRBV7-7 to TRBJ1-1; no definite D call. This CDR3 has 13 residues. Germline loops: CDR1 SSHAT, CDR2 FNYEAQ (reference sequence). The chain's CDR3 is CASSLERNTEAFF. In nucleotides, the CDR3 is TGTGCTAGCAGCTTAGAGCGGAACACTGAAGCTTTCTTT.

The genes are TRBV6-5 and TRBJ1-1; D call uncertain. Trimming took off 6 bases at V and 0 bases at J, with 11 bases between the two ends. Looked up from germline, CDR1 is MNHEY and CDR2 is SVGAGI. CDR3 size: 14 residues. CDR3 in DNA: TGTGCCAGCAGCGGACTCCTGATGAACACTGAAGCTTTCTTT. Protein sequence: CASSGLLMNTEAFF.

The chain combines TRBV6-5 with TRBJ1-4; possible D gene TRBD1, 6 bases. CDR1 and CDR2 from the germline V gene are MNHEY and SVGAGI. The CDR3 runs to 14 residues. V was pared by 6 bases and J by 3 bases, with 11 bases between. The CDR3 DNA is TGTGCCAGCAGCCGGGACAACCCTAATGAAAAACTGTTTTTT. The encoded protein is CASSRDNPNEKLFF.

J is TRBJ2-7 and V is TRBV7-2; 7 bases match TRBD1. In germline, CDR1 is SGHTA, CDR2 FQGNSA. Germline trimming cut 4 bases from V and 5 bases from J; bases unmatched to any gene: 8. The CDR3 is 14 residues long. DNA of the CDR3: TGTGCCAGCAGCTCCCACAGGGGAGCGCACGAGCAGTACTTC. Amino acid sequence: CASSSHRGAHEQYF. Complete variable domain (other parts from reference TRBV7-2 and TRBJ2-7): GAGVSQSPSNKVTEKGKDVELRCDPISGHTALYWYRQSLGQGLEFLIYFQGNSAPDKSGLPSDRFSAERTGGSVSTLTIQRTQQEDSAVYLCASSSHRGAHEQYFGPGTRLTVT.

This chain uses TRBV4-2 with TRBJ1-2; 7 nucleotides match TRBD1. Germline CDR1 LGHNA, CDR2 YNFKEQ. Unmatched junction bases numbered 13, after V lost 3 bases and J lost 6 bases. This CDR3 has 16 amino acids. The CDR3 nucleotides are TGTGCCAGCAGCCACCCCTTGGGACAGAGTGGAAATGGCTACACCTTC. Translating gives CASSHPLGQSGNGYTF.

This chain links TRBV5-4 with TRBJ1-4; maybe TRBD1 (6 bases). CDR1 is SGHNT and CDR2 is YYREEE in the germline V gene (reference sequence). The CDR3 is 17 residues long. V dropped 4 bases and J dropped 1 base, with 17 bases sitting between them. The CDR3 coding sequence is TGTGCCAGCAGCCCGGGATCCAGGGGTAGAACTAATGAAAAACTGTTTTTT. Amino acid sequence: CASSPGSRGRTNEKLFF.

The chain joins TRBV28 to TRBJ1-2, with 7 bases that match TRBD1. The CDR3 extends over 15 amino acids. Germline V gene data show CDR1 as MDHEN and CDR2 as SYDVKM. Unmatched junction bases numbered 7, after V lost 3 bases and J lost 3 bases. CDR3 amino acids: CASSLSLGGDYGYTF. As DNA, the CDR3 is TGTGCCAGCAGTTTGTCGTTAGGGGGCGACTATGGCTACACCTTC.

The chain joins TRBV5-1 to TRBJ2-4; possible D gene TRBD1, 5 bases. The CDR3 covers 15 residues. CDR1 SGHRS and CDR2 YFSETQ come from the germline V gene. The ends were cut back, 8 bases at V and 1 base at J, with 16 bases in the middle. The CDR3 loop reads CASSTDPFAKNIQYF. CDR3 sequence (DNA): TGCGCCAGTTCGACAGATCCCTTCGCCAAAAACATTCAGTACTTC.

V is TRBV9 and J is TRBJ2-3; D is tentatively TRBD1 or TRBD2 (5 bases each). This CDR3 has 14 amino acids. The germline gives CDR1 SGDLS, CDR2 YYNGEE. The ends were cut back, 0 bases at V and 4 bases at J, with 9 bases in the middle. This CDR3 reads CASSVGDGADTQYF. As DNA, the CDR3 is TGTGCCAGCAGCGTAGGGGACGGGGCAGATACGCAGTATTTT.

Here the CDR3 DNA reads TGTGCCAGCAGACAAACCGGGACAGGCATCTCTGGAAACACCATATATTTT. As protein: CASRQTGTGISGNTIYF. The chain combines TRBV25-1 with TRBJ1-3; 8 nucleotides line up with TRBD1. The CDR3 extends over 17 amino acids. The V gene end was trimmed by 6 bases and the J gene end by 0 bases; junction bases not matched to a gene: 10. Germline CDR1 is MGHDK and CDR2 is SYGVNS. Full variable domain (rest looked up from reference TRBV25-1 and TRBJ1-3): EADIYQTPRYLVIGTGKKITLECSQTMGHDKMYWYQQDPGMELHLIHYSYGVNSTEKGDLSSESTVSRIRTEHFPLTLESARPSHTSQYLCASRQTGTGISGNTIYFGEGSWLTVV.

The rearrangement links TRBV5-1 to TRBJ2-1, with 10 bases aligning to TRBD2. The CDR3 is made up of 16 amino acids. Germline lookup yields CDR1 SGHRS and CDR2 YFSETQ. J was trimmed by 5 bases and V by 4 bases; bases with no gene match: 9. The CDR3 region has the DNA TGCGCCAGCAGCGACGGACTAGCGGTTAGAGACAATGAGCAGTTCTTC. It specifies CASSDGLAVRDNEQFF. Using reference TRBV5-1 and TRBJ2-1 for the parts outside the CDR3, the full variable domain is KAGVTQTPRYLIKTRGQQVTLSCSPISGHRSVSWYQQTPGQGLQFLFEYFSETQRNKGNFPGRFSGRQFSNSRSEMNVSTLELGDSALYLCASSDGLAVRDNEQFFGPGTRLTVL.

The V and J genes are TRBV9 and TRBJ2-1; 7 bases agree with TRBD2. CDR1 SGDLS and CDR2 YYNGEE come from the germline V gene. The CDR3 consists of 14 residues. Losses at the gene ends were 3 bases for V and 6 bases for J; bases not matched to a gene: 6. Here the CDR3 DNA reads TGTGCCAGCAGCGGGCGGGAGAATAGCAATGAGCAGTTCTTC. This encodes CASSGRENSNEQFF.

The DNA for the CDR3 is TGTGCCAGCAGCTTAAGTAGATCTAGCACAGATACGCAGTATTTT. Translation: CASSLSRSSTDTQYF. The rearrangement links TRBV7-2 to TRBJ2-3; D is unresolved. V was clipped by 2 bases and J by 0 bases, with 9 bases between them. Germline-derived CDR1 and CDR2 are SGHTA and FQGNSA. This CDR3 is built from 15 residues.

The chain recombines TRBV7-9 with TRBJ2-7; D uncertain. CDR1 is SEHNR and CDR2 is FQNEAQ in the germline V gene (reference sequence). The CDR3 covers 16 residues. V dropped 6 bases and J dropped 2 bases, with 20 bases sitting between them. In DNA, the CDR3 is TGTGCCAGCAGTTCACCGGTTACTCAACCCCCCTACGAGCAGTACTTC. Translated, it gives CASSSPVTQPPYEQYF.

The CDR3 here is CASSLTDEQYF. CDR3 coding DNA: TGTGCCAGCAGCCTGACGGACGAGCAGTACTTC. The J gene is TRBJ2-7, the V gene TRBV5-4, with no clear D. This CDR3 region has 11 residues. Deletions cut 4 bases from V and 5 bases from J, with 7 bases between. Germline V gene lookup returns CDR1 SGHNT and CDR2 YYREEE (reference sequence).

This clone was counted a single time. This chain connects TRBV27 to TRBJ1-2; 7 positions match TRBD1. With 6 bases clipped from V and 4 bases from J, the junction kept 17 bases outside the gene matches. This CDR3 has 17 residues. Germline CDR1 is MNHEY and CDR2 is SMNVEV (reference sequence). CDR3 in DNA: TGTGCCAGCAGCCGAGATCCGGGACAGCATACGGTCTATGGCTACACCTTC. As protein: CASSRDPGQHTVYGYTF.

The chain is built from TRBV18 and TRBJ2-1; D is ambiguous. The CDR3 length is 17 residues. V dropped 2 bases and J dropped 7 bases, with 21 bases sitting between them. Germline V gene data show CDR1 as KGHSH and CDR2 as LQKENI. CDR3 coding DNA: TGTGCCAGCTCACCATTTTCTCGAGTCTACGCGCAAAATGAGCAGTTCTTC. Its protein is CASSPFSRVYAQNEQFF.

This clone was detected a few times. V usage is TRBV5-1 and J usage is TRBJ1-2, with unresolved D. The CDR3 totals 15 residues. Trimming cost V 1 base and J 0 bases, with 10 bases left between them. The germline CDR1 and CDR2 sequences are SGHRS and YFSETQ. In DNA form, the CDR3 reads TGCGCCAGCAGCTTGCGAGACACTCCTAACTATGGCTACACCTTC. The encoded protein is CASSLRDTPNYGYTF.

There are a few counts of this clone. The rearrangement links TRBV3-1 (or the pseudogene TRBV3-2) to TRBJ2-5, with D hard to call. The V gene's germline CDR1 is LGHDT and CDR2 YNNKEL (reference sequence). The V gene lost 5 bases and the J gene lost 6 bases, with 7 bases spanning the gap. The CDR3 is 11 amino acids. Written as DNA, the CDR3 is TGTGCCAGCAGCTTACAAAAGACCCAGTACTTC. Its protein is CASSLQKTQYF.

The CDR3 bases are TGTGCCAGCACAATGGCTAGCGGCTACAATGAGCAGTTCTTC. Protein sequence: CASTMASGYNEQFF. V gene TRBV2 combines with J gene TRBJ2-1; 7 bases line up with TRBD2. The CDR3 runs to 14 residues. With 7 bases clipped from V and 3 bases from J, the junction kept 6 bases outside the gene matches. CDR1 SNHLY and CDR2 FYNNEI come from the germline V gene. Full variable domain (missing parts from reference TRBV2 and TRBJ2-1): EPEVTQTPSHQVTQMGQEVILRCVPISNHLYFYWYRQILGQKVEFLVSFYNNEISEKSEIFDDQFSVERPDGSNFTLKIRSTKLEDSAMYFCASTMASGYNEQFFGPGTRLTVL.